The 4 T cell receptor beta chains presented below share a single source sample, sequenced in a study of response to subunit inactivated influenza vaccine (dated 2018 in TCRdb). Preparation of the library involved RT-PCR. Sequencing instrument: Illumina HiSeq 2500. TCRdb trimmed public reads at Q25 via fastp, called clones via MiXCR and kept in-frame beta chains. Duplicate CDR3 protein sequences are folded into a single record with the most common DNA and genes. The sample table contains fewer than 700,000 distinct CDR3 sequences; only one count was recorded for about an eighth of them. The biggest ten clones account for about 12% of the sample. The time point label on this specimen signifies: 45 days after influenza vaccine administration. Sequencing was performed on PBMCs from blood, taken 45 days after vaccination. The receptors here all came from a man aged 45 to 65 who received an inactivated influenza vaccine. Donor details come from another sample of the same person, matched by shared clones.

This clonotype showed up just a few times. The rearrangement joins TRBV20-1 to TRBJ1-5; D call uncertain. This CDR3 is built from 12 residues. The V end lost 4 bases, the J end lost 5 bases, and 9 bases lay between the germline ends. Per germline, CDR1 DFQATT and CDR2 SNEGSKA (reference sequence). This CDR3 is CSAKDGDQPQHF. CDR3 nucleotides: TGCAGTGCTAAGGACGGGGATCAGCCCCAGCATTTT.

The V and J genes are TRBV18 and TRBJ2-7, with D unresolved. V was pared by 3 bases and J by 5 bases, with 11 bases between. The V gene's germline CDR1 is KGHSH and CDR2 LQKENI. The CDR3 covers 13 residues. CDR3 loop: CASSPMIGDEQYF. The CDR3 region has the DNA TGTGCCAGCTCACCTATGATTGGGGACGAGCAGTACTTC.

This clonotype has only a few counts. V usage is TRBV4-1 and J usage is TRBJ1-5; 9 nucleotides match TRBD1. Germline CDR1 reads MGHRA; CDR2 reads YSYEKL. The CDR3 is made up of 16 amino acids. J lost 6 bases, V lost 2 bases, and 8 bases had no gene match. The CDR3 region has the DNA TGCGCCAGCAGCCAAACTTCAACAGGGGGCGGTCAGCCCCAGCATTTT. Protein: CASSQTSTGGGQPQHF.

The sample holds many counts of this clonotype. CDR3 nucleotide sequence: TGTGCCAGCAGACCTCTTCCGGGACAGGGCGAGACCCAGTACTTC. Its translation is CASRPLPGQGETQYF. The V and J genes are TRBV6-2 or TRBV6-3 and TRBJ2-5, with 9 bases fitting TRBD1. V was clipped by 6 bases and J by 5 bases; unmatched bases: 10. The germline V gene has CDR1 MNHEY and CDR2 SVGEGT. The CDR3 loop spans 15 amino acids.